One and the same sample provided the 5 T cell receptor beta chains below, sequenced in a study of blood T cell repertoires in COVID-19. TCRdb keeps only in-frame clones here, not all; method: immunoSEQ multiplex PCR. The sample gives approximately 490,000 clones, more than 85% of which show up once; around 7.9% is in the top ten. What was sequenced was PBMCs or T cells enriched from blood (not recorded which). These receptors were collected from a woman aged 55 to 70 who had recovered from COVID-19.

The rearrangement joins TRBV2 to TRBJ2-2; D is possibly TRBD2 (6 bases). Germline V gene sequence: CDR1 SNHLY, CDR2 FYNNEI. The length of the CDR3 is 15 residues. The V end was cut by 5 bases, the J end by 4 bases, with 14 bases between. The chain's CDR3 is CASSPTGASTGELFF. CDR3 coding DNA: TGTGCCAGCAGTCCGACGGGAGCCTCCACCGGGGAGCTGTTTTTT.

CDR3 region: CASSYLGGGYEQYV. CDR3 nucleotides: TGTGCCAGCAGCTATCTGGGGGGAGGCTACGAGCAGTACGTC. V gene TRBV4-2 combines with J gene TRBJ2-7; D possibly corresponds to TRBD2 (6 bases). V was shortened by 5 bases and J by 3 bases, with 14 bases between the two germline ends. Germline CDR1 reads LGHNA; CDR2 reads YNFKEQ. The CDR3 contains 14 residues.

The rearrangement uses TRBV10-3 and TRBJ1-3; tentatively, D is TRBD1 (6 bases). This CDR3 spans 16 amino acids. Trimming pared 6 bases from V and 0 bases from J, leaving 15 bases between. Germline CDR1 and CDR2: ENHRY and SYGVKD. The CDR3: CAISKTGSSSGNTIYF. The CDR3, as DNA: TGTGCCATCAGCAAGACAGGCTCCAGCTCTGGAAACACCATATATTTT.

The genes are TRBV11-2 and TRBJ1-6; perhaps TRBD1 as D (6 bases). Trimming removed 5 bases at V and 7 bases at J, with 15 bases between. Looked up from germline, CDR1 is SGHAT and CDR2 is FQNNGV. This CDR3 region has 15 residues. CDR3 sequence (DNA): TGTGCCAGCAGCCCTGGCTCAGGGGAAAATTCACCCCTCCACTTT. This encodes CASSPGSGENSPLHF.

The chain is built from TRBV5-1 and TRBJ2-7; 8 nucleotides align to TRBD1. The CDR3 covers 16 residues. Germline V gene sequence: CDR1 SGHRS, CDR2 YFSETQ. With 5 bases clipped from V and 5 bases from J, the junction kept 15 bases outside the gene matches. This CDR3 is CASSRDRGLSSDEQYF. The CDR3 DNA follows: TGCGCCAGCAGTCGAGACAGGGGACTTTCTTCCGACGAGCAGTACTTC.